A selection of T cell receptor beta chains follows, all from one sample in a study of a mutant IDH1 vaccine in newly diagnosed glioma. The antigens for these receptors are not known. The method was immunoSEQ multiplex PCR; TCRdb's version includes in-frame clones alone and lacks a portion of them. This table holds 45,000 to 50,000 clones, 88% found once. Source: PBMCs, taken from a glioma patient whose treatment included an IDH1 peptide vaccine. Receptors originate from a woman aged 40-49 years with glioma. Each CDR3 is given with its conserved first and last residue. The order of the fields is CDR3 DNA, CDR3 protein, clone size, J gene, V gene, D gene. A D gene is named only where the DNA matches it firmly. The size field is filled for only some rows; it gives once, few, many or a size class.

cdr3_nt: TGTGCCTGGAGTCTGACAGGGGTCAGCACAGATACGCAGTATTTT
cdr3_aa: CAWSLTGVSTDTQYF
clone_size: .
j_call: TRBJ2-3
v_call: TRBV30
d_call: TRBD1

cdr3_nt: TGTGCCAGCAGCCTACTTACAGGGAGCCGTGGCTACACCTTC
cdr3_aa: CASSLLTGSRGYTF
clone_size: once
j_call: TRBJ1-2
v_call: TRBV5-6
d_call: .

cdr3_nt: TGTGCCAGCAGTTTCCAAGACAGGCTGGGGAACTATGGCTACACCTTC
cdr3_aa: CASSFQDRLGNYGYTF
clone_size: .
j_call: TRBJ1-2
v_call: TRBV27
d_call: .

cdr3_nt: TGTGCCAGCAGCCCCGAGGGACAAAAGTCCTACGAGCAGTACTTC
cdr3_aa: CASSPEGQKSYEQYF
clone_size: .
j_call: TRBJ2-7
v_call: TRBV7-2
d_call: .

cdr3_nt: TGTGCCAGCAGCTTACTTGGCCAGGGGGCGCGGGGTGAGCAGTTCTTC
cdr3_aa: CASSLLGQGARGEQFF
clone_size: .
j_call: TRBJ2-1
v_call: TRBV7-9
d_call: TRBD1

cdr3_nt: TGTGCCAGCACCTCAACCCCCGGGACAGGGCAAAACATTCAGTACTTC
cdr3_aa: CASTSTPGTGQNIQYF
clone_size: .
j_call: TRBJ2-4
v_call: TRBV6-6
d_call: TRBD1

cdr3_nt: TGTGCCAGCAGCGATAAAAGCTACGAGCAGTACTTC
cdr3_aa: CASSDKSYEQYF
clone_size: .
j_call: TRBJ2-7
v_call: TRBV7-9
d_call: .

cdr3_nt: TGTGCCAGCAGCTTATGGGGGCCAGACAATGAGCAGTTCTTC
cdr3_aa: CASSLWGPDNEQFF
clone_size: .
j_call: TRBJ2-1
v_call: TRBV7-9
d_call: .

cdr3_nt: TGTGCCAGCAGTTACTCGAGGACAGGAGCCTACGAGCAGTACTTC
cdr3_aa: CASSYSRTGAYEQYF
clone_size: .
j_call: TRBJ2-7
v_call: TRBV6-5
d_call: TRBD1

cdr3_nt: TGTGCCAGCAGTTACGGGACATCGAACACTGAAGCTTTCTTT
cdr3_aa: CASSYGTSNTEAFF
clone_size: .
j_call: TRBJ1-1
v_call: TRBV2
d_call: .

cdr3_nt: TGTGCCAGCAGCTTAATAGATACGCAGTATTTT
cdr3_aa: CASSLIDTQYF
clone_size: .
j_call: TRBJ2-3
v_call: TRBV7-9
d_call: .

cdr3_nt: TGCGCCAGCACCCGGGACAGGGTTACAGATACGCAGTATTTT
cdr3_aa: CASTRDRVTDTQYF
clone_size: .
j_call: TRBJ2-3
v_call: TRBV10-1
d_call: TRBD1

cdr3_nt: TGTGCCACCAGCAGAGATCAGCAGGGACCACAGCCCCAGCATTTT
cdr3_aa: CATSRDQQGPQPQHF
clone_size: .
j_call: TRBJ1-5
v_call: TRBV15
d_call: .

cdr3_nt: TGTGCCAGCAGTGGCATGACAGGGAGGGAGACCCAGTACTTC
cdr3_aa: CASSGMTGRETQYF
clone_size: few
j_call: TRBJ2-5
v_call: TRBV2
d_call: .

cdr3_nt: TGCAGTGCGCCCCAAAGGGAGACCCAGTACTTC
cdr3_aa: CSAPQRETQYF
clone_size: .
j_call: TRBJ2-5
v_call: TRBV20-1
d_call: .

cdr3_nt: TGTGCCAGCAGCAACTTCTACTCACAGGGGTCCTACGAGCAGTACTTC
cdr3_aa: CASSNFYSQGSYEQYF
clone_size: .
j_call: TRBJ2-7
v_call: TRBV13
d_call: TRBD1

cdr3_nt: TGTGCCATCAGTGTTTCGGCCGAGCAGTACTTC
cdr3_aa: CAISVSAEQYF
clone_size: .
j_call: TRBJ2-7
v_call: TRBV10-3
d_call: .

cdr3_nt: TGTGCCAGCAGCTTAGGGGGGGGTGGAGAGACCCAGTACTTC
cdr3_aa: CASSLGGGGETQYF
clone_size: .
j_call: TRBJ2-5
v_call: TRBV7-2
d_call: TRBD2

cdr3_nt: TGTGCCAGTGGCCAGGAACAGGCGAACACCGGGGAGCTGTTTTTT
cdr3_aa: CASGQEQANTGELFF
clone_size: few
j_call: TRBJ2-2
v_call: TRBV19
d_call: .

cdr3_nt: TGTGCCAGCAGCCAAGAAGAGACAGCGGTTTCTGGGGCCAACGTCCTGACTTTC
cdr3_aa: CASSQEETAVSGANVLTF
clone_size: .
j_call: TRBJ2-6
v_call: TRBV14
d_call: .

cdr3_nt: TGTGCCAGCAGTAGTCCACACGCACAAAAATACGAGCAGTACTTC
cdr3_aa: CASSSPHAQKYEQYF
clone_size: .
j_call: TRBJ2-7
v_call: TRBV2
d_call: .

cdr3_nt: TGTGCCAGCAGTGAAGCCGGGACAGGGAAGAGCTATGGCTACACCTTC
cdr3_aa: CASSEAGTGKSYGYTF
clone_size: few
j_call: TRBJ1-2
v_call: TRBV6-1
d_call: TRBD1

cdr3_nt: TGTGCCAGCAGTGACCAGGGGGGCCCCTACAATGAGCAGTTCTTC
cdr3_aa: CASSDQGGPYNEQFF
clone_size: .
j_call: TRBJ2-1
v_call: TRBV28
d_call: .

cdr3_nt: TGTGCCAGCTCACCACCTGGAAACACCATATATTTT
cdr3_aa: CASSPPGNTIYF
clone_size: .
j_call: TRBJ1-3
v_call: TRBV18
d_call: .

cdr3_nt: TGCAGCGCTCGCGTTATTCAAGAGACCCAGTACTTC
cdr3_aa: CSARVIQETQYF
clone_size: .
j_call: TRBJ2-5
v_call: TRBV29-1
d_call: .

cdr3_nt: TGCAGCGTTGCGAGTAGGGAGCAGTACTTC
cdr3_aa: CSVASREQYF
clone_size: .
j_call: TRBJ2-7
v_call: TRBV29-1
d_call: .

cdr3_nt: TGTGCCAGCTCACTCCGAGAGAACACCGGGGAGCTGTTTTTT
cdr3_aa: CASSLRENTGELFF
clone_size: .
j_call: TRBJ2-2
v_call: TRBV18
d_call: .

cdr3_nt: TGCGCCAGCAGCCCCTCTCGATATGAGCAGTTCTTC
cdr3_aa: CASSPSRYEQFF
clone_size: .
j_call: TRBJ2-1
v_call: TRBV5-1
d_call: .

cdr3_nt: TGTGCCAGCAGTGTTTCGGTCTGGGGGGGCTACGAGCAGTACTTC
cdr3_aa: CASSVSVWGGYEQYF
clone_size: .
j_call: TRBJ2-7
v_call: TRBV6-1
d_call: TRBD2

cdr3_nt: TGCAGCGCTGCTACCCAGGGAACTGAAGCTTTCTTT
cdr3_aa: CSAATQGTEAFF
clone_size: .
j_call: TRBJ1-1
v_call: TRBV29-1
d_call: .

cdr3_nt: TGTGCCAGCACCCGGGCCGCACGGAGCTCCTACGAGCAGTACTTC
cdr3_aa: CASTRAARSSYEQYF
clone_size: .
j_call: TRBJ2-7
v_call: TRBV2
d_call: .

cdr3_nt: TGTGCCAGCAGTTTCCGTGGCCCAGGGAACACTGAAGCTTTCTTT
cdr3_aa: CASSFRGPGNTEAFF
clone_size: .
j_call: TRBJ1-1
v_call: TRBV27
d_call: .

cdr3_nt: TGTGCCAGCACCTCCTCTCGTGGGGCCGGGACTACCTACTCCTACGAGCAGTACTTC
cdr3_aa: CASTSSRGAGTTYSYEQYF
clone_size: .
j_call: TRBJ2-7
v_call: TRBV5-4
d_call: TRBD2

cdr3_nt: TGCGCCAGCAGCTTTGACAGGGGGGACCTAGCCAGATTC
cdr3_aa: CASSFDRGDLARF
clone_size: once
j_call: TRBJ1-2
v_call: TRBV4-3
d_call: TRBD1

cdr3_nt: TGCGCCAGCAGTCTTTTTAGGCAGGGAGGACCTATACCGAACACCGGGGAGCTGTTTTTT
cdr3_aa: CASSLFRQGGPIPNTGELFF
clone_size: once
j_call: TRBJ2-2
v_call: TRBV23-1
d_call: .

cdr3_nt: TGTGCCAGCAGTGGGGAGGGTTCTGGGGCCAACGTCCTGACTTTC
cdr3_aa: CASSGEGSGANVLTF
clone_size: once
j_call: TRBJ2-6
v_call: TRBV6-1
d_call: TRBD2

cdr3_nt: TGTGCCAGCAGTTCCTATATGGGGACTAGCGGGAGGTTC
cdr3_aa: CASSSYMGTSGRF
clone_size: once
j_call: TRBJ2-7
v_call: TRBV6-6
d_call: TRBD2

cdr3_nt: TGTGCCAGCAGTGAAGGGCTGAACACCGGGGAGCTGTTTTTT
cdr3_aa: CASSEGLNTGELFF
clone_size: once
j_call: TRBJ2-2
v_call: TRBV25-1
d_call: .

cdr3_nt: TGTGCCTGGAGTGTACTCGGCAGGGGGACTAATGAAAAACTGTTTTTT
cdr3_aa: CAWSVLGRGTNEKLFF
clone_size: once
j_call: TRBJ1-4
v_call: TRBV30
d_call: TRBD1

cdr3_nt: TGCGCCAGCAGCCATCTCTTAGGGGAACAGCCCCAGCATTTT
cdr3_aa: CASSHLLGEQPQHF
clone_size: .
j_call: TRBJ1-5
v_call: TRBV4-3
d_call: .

cdr3_nt: TGTGCCAGCAGCTCTACGGAGCTCTCTGGAAACACCATATATTTT
cdr3_aa: CASSSTELSGNTIYF
clone_size: few
j_call: TRBJ1-3
v_call: TRBV7-8
d_call: .

cdr3_nt: TGTGCCAGTAGTATTGGGACCCTGGAGAGGCAGTTCTTC
cdr3_aa: CASSIGTLERQFF
clone_size: .
j_call: TRBJ2-1
v_call: TRBV19
d_call: .

cdr3_nt: TGTGCCAGCAGCGTAGACCTGGATCCCTCCTACGAGCAGTACTTC
cdr3_aa: CASSVDLDPSYEQYF
clone_size: .
j_call: TRBJ2-7
v_call: TRBV9
d_call: .

cdr3_nt: TGCGCCAGCAGTTTGGGAGAGGGCGAGCAGTACTTC
cdr3_aa: CASSLGEGEQYF
clone_size: few
j_call: TRBJ2-7
v_call: TRBV5-1
d_call: .

cdr3_nt: TGTGCCAGCAGCGCCGGGACAGGGGTCGAGCAGTACTTC
cdr3_aa: CASSAGTGVEQYF
clone_size: .
j_call: TRBJ2-7
v_call: TRBV7-9
d_call: TRBD1

cdr3_nt: TGCGCCAGCAGCTTGGCAGGGATGAGGTCGGACTTC
cdr3_aa: CASSLAGMRSDF
clone_size: .
j_call: TRBJ2-5
v_call: TRBV5-1
d_call: .

cdr3_nt: TGTGCCAGTAGTGTGCCGGGACAGGGAAAGGGCTACACCTTC
cdr3_aa: CASSVPGQGKGYTF
clone_size: .
j_call: TRBJ1-2
v_call: TRBV19
d_call: TRBD1

cdr3_nt: TGTGCCAGCAGTCCCTCCCGGGCAGGGAACACTGAAGCTTTCTTT
cdr3_aa: CASSPSRAGNTEAFF
clone_size: .
j_call: TRBJ1-1
v_call: TRBV6-6
d_call: .

cdr3_nt: TGTGCCAGCAGCTTGGTTCCTCAGGGGGATAATGAGCAGTTCTTC
cdr3_aa: CASSLVPQGDNEQFF
clone_size: few
j_call: TRBJ2-1
v_call: TRBV5-5
d_call: TRBD1

cdr3_nt: TGTGCCAGCAGCTTCCAGGGTGGGACTGAAGCTTTCTTT
cdr3_aa: CASSFQGGTEAFF
clone_size: .
j_call: TRBJ1-1
v_call: TRBV7-3
d_call: .

cdr3_nt: TGTGCCATCAGTGAGTTCTCTAGCACAGATACGCAGTATTTT
cdr3_aa: CAISEFSSTDTQYF
clone_size: .
j_call: TRBJ2-3
v_call: TRBV10-3
d_call: .

cdr3_nt: TGTGCCAGCAGTGAGCTTAGGGACTACTTTAACACCGGGGAGCTGTTTTTT
cdr3_aa: CASSELRDYFNTGELFF
clone_size: few
j_call: TRBJ2-2
v_call: TRBV2
d_call: TRBD2

cdr3_nt: TGTGCCAGCAGCCCGGACCTTCTCTACGAGCAGTACTTC
cdr3_aa: CASSPDLLYEQYF
clone_size: once
j_call: TRBJ2-7
v_call: TRBV5-4
d_call: .

cdr3_nt: TGTGCCAGCAGCTTAGACGGACGGAGAACAGGGGGCCTCAACACTGAAGCTTTCTTT
cdr3_aa: CASSLDGRRTGGLNTEAFF
clone_size: .
j_call: TRBJ1-1
v_call: TRBV7-6
d_call: TRBD1

cdr3_nt: TGCGCCAGCAGCCAAACCGGGATATCCTACGAGCAGTACTTC
cdr3_aa: CASSQTGISYEQYF
clone_size: .
j_call: TRBJ2-7
v_call: TRBV4-1
d_call: .